One and the same sample provided the 31 T cell receptor beta chains below, sequenced in a study of blood T cell repertoires in COVID-19. Here immunoSEQ multiplex PCR was the method, and the copy in TCRdb shows in-frame clones only, minus some. The table records some 320,000 clones, approximately 85% of them present only once. The sample was peripheral blood. These receptors originate from a human donor in a cohort sampled during active COVID-19.

V usage is TRBV19 and J usage is TRBJ1-2; 12 bases align to TRBD1. The germline V gene has CDR1 LNHDA and CDR2 SQIVND (reference sequence). J lost 7 bases, V lost 5 bases, and 8 bases had no gene match. CDR3 size: 15 residues. In DNA, the CDR3 is TGTGCCAGTAGTGCTTTGGGGACAGGGGGCTCTGGCTACACCTTC. It yields the protein CASSALGTGGSGYTF.

This clone was counted a single time. Other DNA sequences in the sample encode the same CDR3. The rearrangement joins TRBV30 to TRBJ1-5; 8 bases align to TRBD1. The CDR3 covers 13 residues. CDR1 GTSNPN and CDR2 SVGIG come from the germline V gene (reference sequence). V shed 0 bases, J shed 5 bases, and the junction held 0 bases outside the gene matches. DNA of the CDR3: TGTGCCTGGAGTGTACAGGGGGATCAGCCCCAGCATTTT. Residues: CAWSVQGDQPQHF. The whole variable domain, remainder taken from reference TRBV30 and TRBJ1-5, is SQTIHQWPATLVQPVGSPLSLECTVEGTSNPNLYWYRQAAGRGLQLLFYSVGIGQISSEVPQNLSASRPQDRQFILSSKKLLLSDSGFYLCAWSVQGDQPQHFGDGTRLSIL.

This sequence joins TRBV15 and TRBJ1-2; 8 bases are a match to TRBD1. The CDR3 is made up of 16 amino acids. In germline, CDR1 is LNHNV, CDR2 YYDKDF (reference sequence). Germline trimming cut 0 bases from V and 4 bases from J; bases unmatched to any gene: 7. In DNA form, the CDR3 reads TGTGCCACCAGCAGAGATGGGGCAGGGGGCTTCTATGGCTACACCTTC. This gives the protein CATSRDGAGGFYGYTF.

The chain employs TRBV12-5 and TRBJ2-3; 7 positions agree with TRBD1. The germline V gene has CDR1 LGHNT and CDR2 FRNRAP. The trim removed 0 bases at V and 2 bases at J, leaving 8 bases unmatched. The CDR3 is 17 residues long. As DNA, the CDR3 is TGTGCTAGTGGTTTGGTAAGGGGACAGTACTTCACAGATACGCAGTATTTT. It codes for CASGLVRGQYFTDTQYF.

In its sample, this clone was seen a few times. The chain couples TRBV18 to TRBJ2-7, with 9 bases identical to TRBD2. The V segment lost 5 bases and the J segment 0 bases; nucleotides outside the gene matches: 2. Germline CDR1 and CDR2: KGHSH and LQKENI. This CDR3 is 14 amino acids long. The CDR3 sequence is CASSTSGSSYEQYF. CDR3 DNA: TGTGCCAGCTCAACTAGCGGGTCCTCCTACGAGCAGTACTTC.

CDR3 loop: CASSAPGSGGARSGDTQYF. For the CDR3, the DNA is TGTGCCAGCAGTGCCCCGGGGAGCGGGGGGGCCCGGTCAGGAGATACGCAGTATTTT. This chain links TRBV27 with TRBJ2-3; 10 nucleotides agree with TRBD2. V was pared by 5 bases and J by 5 bases, with 19 bases of the junction left unmatched. The CDR3 is 19 amino acids. Germline CDR1 is MNHEY and CDR2 is SMNVEV (reference sequence).

V gene TRBV29-1 combines with J gene TRBJ1-1, with D tentatively TRBD1 (5 bases). V lost 3 bases, J lost 0 bases, and 8 bases lay in between. From germline, CDR1 is SQVTM and CDR2 ANQGSEA. This CDR3 is built from 13 residues. The CDR3 sequence is CSVDQGMNTEAFF. Here the CDR3 DNA reads TGCAGCGTTGATCAGGGAATGAACACTGAAGCTTTCTTT.

V is TRBV7-9 and J is TRBJ2-2, with a tentative D call TRBD2 (5 bases). CDR1 is SEHNR, CDR2 FQNEAQ, per germline (reference sequence). V lost 2 bases and J lost 5, with 12 bases in between. The CDR3 length is 15 residues. CDR3 protein: CASSLYEGWTGELFF. The CDR3 bases are TGTGCCAGCAGCTTATACGAGGGCTGGACCGGGGAGCTGTTTTTT. The whole variable domain, remainder taken from reference TRBV7-9 and TRBJ2-2, is DTGVSQNPRHKITKRGQNVTFRCDPISEHNRLYWYRQTLGQGPEFLTYFQNEAQLEKSRLLSDRFSAERPKGSFSTLEIQRTEQGDSAMYLCASSLYEGWTGELFFGEGSRLTVL.

V usage is TRBV3-1 (or the pseudogene TRBV3-2) and J usage is TRBJ2-1; D might be TRBD1 (6 bases). With 6 bases removed from V and 10 bases from J, the gap between germline ends came to 19 bases. This CDR3 is built from 14 residues. Germline-derived CDR1 and CDR2 are LGHDT and YNNKEL (reference sequence). CDR3 DNA: TGTGCCAGCAGTCCCACGACAGGCTCAGGAGAGCAGTTCTTC. Its translation: CASSPTTGSGEQFF.

This clone was seen a single time. V usage is TRBV6-5 and J usage is TRBJ1-2, with 7 bases that match TRBD1. Germline CDR1 is MNHEY and CDR2 is SVGAGI. The CDR3 runs 13 residues. V lost 5 bases to trimming and J lost 4 bases; unmatched junction nucleotides: 4. This chain's CDR3 is CASSTAGGYGYTF. The CDR3 DNA is TGTGCCAGCAGTACCGCAGGGGGCTATGGCTACACCTTC.

There are many counts of this clone. The chain links TRBV2 to TRBJ2-7; a possible D gene is TRBD1 (5 bases). CDR1 and CDR2 from the germline V gene are SNHLY and FYNNEI. V was cut by 7 bases and J by 2 bases, with 15 bases left in between. The CDR3 extends over 14 amino acids. The CDR3 bases are TGTGCCAGCACCAGACAGCAAAAAACCTACGAGCAGTACTTC. Translation: CASTRQQKTYEQYF.

The chain is built from TRBV5-1 and TRBJ1-3; weak D call: TRBD1 (6 bases). The V end lost 7 bases, the J end lost 0 bases, and 11 bases lay between the germline ends. From germline, CDR1 is SGHRS and CDR2 YFSETQ. The CDR3 extends over 14 amino acids. CDR3: CASGEGGSGNTIYF. Here the CDR3 DNA reads TGCGCCAGCGGAGAAGGGGGCTCTGGAAACACCATATATTTT. Variable domain in full (rest from reference TRBV5-1 and TRBJ1-3): KAGVTQTPRYLIKTRGQQVTLSCSPISGHRSVSWYQQTPGQGLQFLFEYFSETQRNKGNFPGRFSGRQFSNSRSEMNVSTLELGDSALYLCASGEGGSGNTIYFGEGSWLTVV.

This sequence joins TRBV27 and TRBJ1-4; weak D call: TRBD1 (6 bases). In germline, CDR1 is MNHEY, CDR2 SMNVEV (reference sequence). V was clipped by 9 bases and J by 3 bases, with 14 bases between them. The CDR3 totals 14 residues. CDR3 amino acids: CASSTGLANEKLFF. CDR3 nucleotides: TGTGCCAGTTCAACAGGGTTGGCTAATGAAAAACTGTTTTTT.

The rearrangement links TRBV6-2 or TRBV6-3 to TRBJ1-1; no clear D gene. Germline values: CDR1 MNHEY, CDR2 SVGEGT. Deletions cut 4 bases from V and 0 bases from J, with 21 bases between. The CDR3 contains 18 residues. The CDR3: CASSFPGGKGELNTEAFF. CDR3 coding DNA: TGTGCCAGCAGTTTTCCGGGAGGGAAGGGAGAATTGAACACTGAAGCTTTCTTT.

CDR3 region: CASMDRDRGKAKNIQYF. CDR3 DNA: TGTGCCAGCATGGATAGGGACAGGGGGAAAGCCAAAAACATTCAGTACTTC. The rearrangement links TRBV3-1 (or the pseudogene TRBV3-2) to TRBJ2-4, with 11 bases matching TRBD1. J gave up 0 bases and V 7 bases, and 8 bases lay outside the gene matches. CDR3 length: 17 amino acids. Germline CDR1 is LGHDT and CDR2 is YNNKEL (reference sequence).

This clone was recorded a few times. The chain recombines TRBV20-1 with TRBJ1-2; unclear D gene. The CDR3 contains 11 residues. Germline assignment: CDR1 DFQATT and CDR2 SNEGSKA (reference sequence). V dropped 4 bases and J dropped 1 base, with 4 bases sitting between them. CDR3 amino acids: CSATVNYGYTF. As DNA, the CDR3 is TGCAGTGCTACCGTTAACTATGGCTACACCTTC.

The rearrangement links TRBV28 to TRBJ1-5, with D unresolved. Germline CDR1 is MDHEN and CDR2 is SYDVKM. With 6 bases removed from V and 1 base from J, the gap between germline ends came to 10 bases. This CDR3 comprises 14 residues. Here the CDR3 reads CASSGVLSNQPQHF. In nucleotides, the CDR3 is TGTGCCAGCAGCGGGGTTTTAAGCAATCAGCCCCAGCATTTT. Complete variable domain (other parts from reference TRBV28 and TRBJ1-5): DVKVTQSSRYLVKRTGEKVFLECVQDMDHENMFWYRQDPGLGLRLIYFSYDVKMKEKGDIPEGYSVSREKKERFSLILESASTNQTSMYLCASSGVLSNQPQHFGDGTRLSIL.

The chain has TRBV5-1 and TRBJ2-5; D is undetermined. Germline V CDR1 and CDR2: SGHRS, YFSETQ. Trimming took 0 bases from V and 3 from J, leaving 3 bases between them. This CDR3 has 12 residues. CDR3 sequence: CASSLAEETQYF. DNA for the CDR3: TGCGCCAGCAGCTTGGCGGAAGAGACCCAGTACTTC.

The chain employs TRBV30 and TRBJ2-4; no firm D call. CDR1 and CDR2 (germline): GTSNPN, SVGIG (reference sequence). The CDR3 extends over 14 amino acids. Trimming took 0 bases from V and 4 from J, leaving 10 bases between them. The CDR3 region is CAWSVKTAKNIQYF. CDR3 coding DNA: TGTGCCTGGAGTGTGAAAACAGCTAAAAACATTCAGTACTTC.

The chain is built from TRBV11-2 and TRBJ1-2, with a tentative D call TRBD1 (5 bases). This CDR3 is 14 amino acids long. Between the trimmed V and J ends, which lost 1 base and 0 bases, there was a span of 6 bases. CDR1 SGHAT and CDR2 FQNNGV come from the germline V gene. The CDR3 sequence: CASSLGGANYGYTF. CDR3 bases: TGTGCCAGCAGCTTAGGGGGGGCTAACTATGGCTACACCTTC.

For this clone: Other DNA sequences within the sample encode an identical CDR3. The chain has TRBV27 and TRBJ1-2; unclear D gene. The CDR3 has 13 residues. The germline V gene has CDR1 MNHEY and CDR2 SMNVEV (reference sequence). The V gene lost 3 bases and the J gene lost 1 base, with 6 bases spanning the gap. In nucleotides, the CDR3 is TGTGCCAGCAGTTTGAGAGGTAACTATGGCTACACCTTC. Protein sequence: CASSLRGNYGYTF.

V usage is TRBV11-3 and J usage is TRBJ1-6; weak D call: TRBD1 (5 bases). The CDR3 is 14 amino acids. V was shortened by 3 bases and J by 6 bases, with 9 bases between the two germline ends. Germline V gene sequence: CDR1 SGHNT, CDR2 YENEEA. The CDR3, as DNA: TGTGCCAGCAGCTTGCGGGACCTTAATTCACCCCTCCACTTT. This translates into CASSLRDLNSPLHF.

The rearrangement uses TRBV11-2 and TRBJ1-5; unclear D gene. Germline V gene data show CDR1 as SGHAT and CDR2 as FQNNGV. The CDR3 extends over 14 amino acids. V lost 4 bases, J lost 3 bases, and 10 bases lay in between. The CDR3 region is CASSSGVTNQPQHF. CDR3 in DNA: TGTGCCAGCAGCTCAGGCGTCACCAATCAGCCCCAGCATTTT.

This sequence joins TRBV30 and TRBJ2-7; the D gene is possibly TRBD2 (6 bases). Germline lookup yields CDR1 GTSNPN and CDR2 SVGIG (reference sequence). V lost 5 bases, J lost 6 bases, and 14 bases lay in between. The CDR3 has 12 amino acids. The CDR3 bases are TGTGCCTGGGGGGCGGGGAATCCCGAGCAGTACTTC. Residues: CAWGAGNPEQYF.

The chain employs TRBV7-9 and TRBJ1-1; D gene unclear. Trimming left V 5 bases short and J 4 bases short, with 11 bases between. The CDR3 spans 13 residues. Germline CDR1 SEHNR, CDR2 FQNEAQ (reference sequence). The CDR3: CASSTGGPTEAFF. CDR3 nucleotide sequence: TGTGCCAGCAGCACCGGAGGGCCCACTGAAGCTTTCTTT. Full variable domain (outside the CDR3, taken from reference TRBV7-9 and TRBJ1-1): DTGVSQNPRHKITKRGQNVTFRCDPISEHNRLYWYRQTLGQGPEFLTYFQNEAQLEKSRLLSDRFSAERPKGSFSTLEIQRTEQGDSAMYLCASSTGGPTEAFFGQGTRLTVV.

This clone has only a few counts. The V gene is TRBV9, the J gene TRBJ1-2; a possible D gene is TRBD1 (5 bases). CDR3 length equals 15 residues. Trimming pared 0 bases from V and 5 bases from J, leaving 14 bases between. Germline CDR1 and CDR2: SGDLS and YYNGEE. The CDR3 here is CASSVETGRGYGYTF. The CDR3 coding sequence is TGTGCCAGCAGCGTAGAGACGGGGAGGGGATATGGCTACACCTTC.

V usage is TRBV5-1 and J usage is TRBJ2-7, with unresolved D. The CDR3 sequence is 13 residues long. V lost 6 bases to trimming and J lost 4 bases, with 14 bases between them. CDR1 SGHRS and CDR2 YFSETQ come from the germline V gene. In DNA form, the CDR3 reads TGCGCCAGCAAACGAGAACAGAGATACGAGCAGTACTTC. Translated, it gives CASKREQRYEQYF.

This chain joins TRBV5-4 and TRBJ2-1, with 13 nucleotides matching TRBD2. With 4 bases clipped from V and 9 bases from J, the junction kept 7 bases outside the gene matches. The CDR3 has 15 residues. Per the germline V gene, CDR1 is SGHNT and CDR2 is YYREEE (reference sequence). This CDR3 is CASSLTSGGEGEQFF. CDR3 DNA sequence: TGTGCCAGCAGCCTTACTAGCGGGGGGGAGGGTGAGCAGTTCTTC.

This clone was counted once. CDR3 amino acids: CASSSVREAFF. The DNA of the CDR3 is TGTGCCAGCAGTTCGGTTCGAGAAGCTTTCTTT. The chain links TRBV6-5 to TRBJ1-1, with D hard to call. Germline-derived CDR1 and CDR2 are MNHEY and SVGAGI. V lost 4 bases to trimming and J lost 8 bases, with 8 bases between them. The CDR3 consists of 11 residues.

The chain recombines TRBV2 with TRBJ2-1, with D unclear. V was pared by 6 bases and J by 0 bases, with 9 bases between. Germline CDR1 SNHLY, CDR2 FYNNEI. The CDR3 covers 14 residues. CDR3 nucleotides: TGTGCCAGCAGGGCCAGAACCTCCTACAATGAGCAGTTCTTC. Protein product: CASRARTSYNEQFF. The full variable domain, completed using reference TRBV2 and TRBJ2-1, is EPEVTQTPSHQVTQMGQEVILRCVPISNHLYFYWYRQILGQKVEFLVSFYNNEISEKSEIFDDQFSVERPDGSNFTLKIRSTKLEDSAMYFCASRARTSYNEQFFGPGTRLTVL.

The V call is TRBV6-5, the J call TRBJ2-1; 8 nucleotides match TRBD2. Trimming took 5 bases from V and 1 from J; bases not matched to a gene: 1. The germline V gene encodes CDR1 MNHEY and CDR2 SVGAGI. This CDR3 has 14 amino acids. CDR3 sequence: CASSPSGSYNEQFF. DNA of the CDR3: TGTGCCAGCAGTCCTAGCGGGTCCTACAATGAGCAGTTCTTC.